This T cell receptor beta chain stems from a study of tissue T cells after allogeneic stem cell transplantation. Study overall: Pathologist H&E review favored samples with visible lymphocytes for sequencing among multiple samples.

TCRdb's copy holds only in-frame clones and misses some; the assay was immunoSEQ multiplex PCR. The table records some 7,000 clones, around 61% of them present only once. Germline V gene data show CDR1 as ENHRY and CDR2 as SYGVKD. This CDR3 has 13 amino acids. Trimming cost V 8 bases and J 4 bases; bases outside gene matches: 4. The chain has TRBV10-3 and TRBJ1-2; 10 bases are a match to TRBD1. The sequence came from a female donor of 60 years or more with lung cancer. Here the sequenced sample was duodenum tissue, taken at autopsy. The CDR3 nucleotides are TGTGCCATCGGGACAGGGGATCTCTATGGCTACACCTTC. Protein sequence: CAIGTGDLYGYTF.